The text below deals with one T cell receptor beta chain. Its antigen is undetermined. The CDR3 spans 13 residues. V lost 4 bases and J lost 8, with 12 bases in between. Per germline, CDR1 PRHDT and CDR2 FYEKMQ (reference sequence). The data are from a study of T cell responses to AZD1222 COVID-19 vaccine. Study-level results: There were vaccine-associated CD4 TCRs across spike, dominant at 160-218 and 743-854.

Method: immunoSEQ multiplex PCR; TCRdb's copy keeps in-frame clones and lacks some. The sample lists 150,000 to 200,000 clones, approximately 90% occurring once. Here the sequenced sample was peripheral blood, taken 28 days after the second AZD1222 dose. The TCR was taken from an adult who received the AZD1222 COVID-19 vaccine. The rearrangement links TRBV13 to TRBJ2-1, with TRBD2 as a possible D gene (6 bases). The DNA of the CDR3 is TGTGCCAGCAGCTCCCGACTAGTTGATGAGCAGTTCTTC. Its translation: CASSSRLVDEQFF. Full variable domain (outside the CDR3, taken from reference TRBV13 and TRBJ2-1): AAGVIQSPRHLIKEKRETATLKCYPIPRHDTVYWYQQGPGQDPQFLISFYEKMQSDKGSIPDRFSAQQFSDYHSELNMSSLELGDSALYFCASSSRLVDEQFFGPGTRLTVL.